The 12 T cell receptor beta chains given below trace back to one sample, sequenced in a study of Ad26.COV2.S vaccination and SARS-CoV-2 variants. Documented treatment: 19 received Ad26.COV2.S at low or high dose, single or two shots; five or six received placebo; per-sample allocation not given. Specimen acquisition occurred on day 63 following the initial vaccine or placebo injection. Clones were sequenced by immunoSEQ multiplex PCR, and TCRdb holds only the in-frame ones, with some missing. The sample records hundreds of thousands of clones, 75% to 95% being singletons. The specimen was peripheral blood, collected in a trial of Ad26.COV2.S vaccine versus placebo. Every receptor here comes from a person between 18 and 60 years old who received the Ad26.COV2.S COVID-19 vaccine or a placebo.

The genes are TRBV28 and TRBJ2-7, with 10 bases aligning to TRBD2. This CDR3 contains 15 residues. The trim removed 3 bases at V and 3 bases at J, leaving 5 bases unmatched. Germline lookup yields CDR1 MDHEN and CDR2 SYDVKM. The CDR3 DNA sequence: TGTGCCAGCAGTTTCGCCCGGACTAGCGGCTACGAGCAGTACTTC. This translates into CASSFARTSGYEQYF. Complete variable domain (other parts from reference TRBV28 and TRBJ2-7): DVKVTQSSRYLVKRTGEKVFLECVQDMDHENMFWYRQDPGLGLRLIYFSYDVKMKEKGDIPEGYSVSREKKERFSLILESASTNQTSMYLCASSFARTSGYEQYFGPGTRLTVT.

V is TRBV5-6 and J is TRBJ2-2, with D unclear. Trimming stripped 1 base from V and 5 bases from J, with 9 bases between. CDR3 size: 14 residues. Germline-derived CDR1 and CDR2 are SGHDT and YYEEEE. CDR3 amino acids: CASSLWSATGELFF. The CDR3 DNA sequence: TGTGCCAGCAGCTTGTGGTCAGCTACCGGGGAGCTGTTTTTT.

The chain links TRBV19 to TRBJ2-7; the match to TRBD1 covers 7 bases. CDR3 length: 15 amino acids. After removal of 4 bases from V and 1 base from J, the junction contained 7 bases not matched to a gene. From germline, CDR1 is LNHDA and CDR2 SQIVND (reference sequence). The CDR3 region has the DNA TGTGCCAGTAGTACCGGGACAGTCCCTTCCTACGAGCAGTACTTC. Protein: CASSTGTVPSYEQYF.

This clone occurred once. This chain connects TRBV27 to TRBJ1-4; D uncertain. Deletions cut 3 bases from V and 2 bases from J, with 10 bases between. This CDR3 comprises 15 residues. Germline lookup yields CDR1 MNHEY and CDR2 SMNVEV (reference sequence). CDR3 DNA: TGTGCCAGCAGTTTCCAGCCCACGACTAATGAAAAACTGTTTTTT. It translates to CASSFQPTTNEKLFF.

CDR3 loop: CASSTRDRGRVDYGYTF. DNA of the CDR3: TGTGCCAGCAGCACCCGGGACAGGGGGCGCGTGGACTATGGCTACACCTTC. The chain uses TRBV6-2 or TRBV6-3 and TRBJ1-2, with 12 nucleotides matching TRBD1. The germline gives CDR1 MNHEY, CDR2 SVGEGT. V lost 6 bases, J lost 3 bases, and 11 bases stayed unmatched. The CDR3 is 17 amino acids.

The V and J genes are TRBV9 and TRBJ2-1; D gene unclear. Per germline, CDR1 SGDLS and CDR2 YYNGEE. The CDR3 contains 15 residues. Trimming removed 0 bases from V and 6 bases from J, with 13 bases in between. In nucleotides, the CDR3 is TGTGCCAGCAGCGTAGAGGTCCGACACATCAATGAGCAGTTCTTC. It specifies CASSVEVRHINEQFF.

In DNA, the CDR3 is TGTGCCAGCAGTCTTCGGACAGGGCGGGCCGGGGAGCTGTTTTTT. This gives the protein CASSLRTGRAGELFF. V usage is TRBV6-2 or TRBV6-3 and J usage is TRBJ2-2, with 8 bases fitting TRBD1. The CDR3 is 15 residues long. The germline V gene has CDR1 MNHEY and CDR2 SVGEGT. With 5 bases clipped from V and 6 bases from J, the junction kept 8 bases outside the gene matches.

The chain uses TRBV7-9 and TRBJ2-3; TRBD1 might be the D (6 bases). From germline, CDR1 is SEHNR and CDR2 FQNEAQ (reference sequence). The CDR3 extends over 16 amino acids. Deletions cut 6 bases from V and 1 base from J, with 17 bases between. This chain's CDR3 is CASSPPGHRGTDTQYF. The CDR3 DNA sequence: TGTGCCAGCAGTCCGCCGGGACACAGGGGCACAGATACGCAGTATTTT.

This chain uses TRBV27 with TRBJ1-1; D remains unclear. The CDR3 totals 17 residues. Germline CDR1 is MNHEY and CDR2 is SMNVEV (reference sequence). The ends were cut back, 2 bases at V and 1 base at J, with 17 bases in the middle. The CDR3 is CASSLETGRGTNTEAFF. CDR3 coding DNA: TGTGCCAGCAGTTTAGAGACTGGTCGGGGAACGAACACTGAAGCTTTCTTT.

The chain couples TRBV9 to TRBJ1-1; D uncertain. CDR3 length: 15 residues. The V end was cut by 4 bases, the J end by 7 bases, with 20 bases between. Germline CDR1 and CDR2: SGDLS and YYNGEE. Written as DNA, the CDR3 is TGTGCCAGCAGCACTCAGCGGGGAGGACGGTTTGAAGCTTTCTTT. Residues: CASSTQRGGRFEAFF.

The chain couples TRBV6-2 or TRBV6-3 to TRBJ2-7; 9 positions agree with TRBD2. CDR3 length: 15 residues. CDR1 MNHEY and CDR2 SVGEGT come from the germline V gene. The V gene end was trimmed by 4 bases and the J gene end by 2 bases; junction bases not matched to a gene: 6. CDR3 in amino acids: CASSSASGKAYEQYF. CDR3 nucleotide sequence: TGTGCCAGCAGTTCAGCTAGCGGGAAAGCCTACGAGCAGTACTTC.

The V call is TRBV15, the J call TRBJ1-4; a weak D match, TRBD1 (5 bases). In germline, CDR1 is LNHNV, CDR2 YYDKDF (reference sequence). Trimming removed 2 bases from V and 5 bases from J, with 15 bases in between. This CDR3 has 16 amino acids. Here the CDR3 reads CATSRTPGRTNEKLFF. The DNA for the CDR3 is TGTGCCACCAGCAGAACTCCGGGACGGACGAATGAAAAACTGTTTTTT.